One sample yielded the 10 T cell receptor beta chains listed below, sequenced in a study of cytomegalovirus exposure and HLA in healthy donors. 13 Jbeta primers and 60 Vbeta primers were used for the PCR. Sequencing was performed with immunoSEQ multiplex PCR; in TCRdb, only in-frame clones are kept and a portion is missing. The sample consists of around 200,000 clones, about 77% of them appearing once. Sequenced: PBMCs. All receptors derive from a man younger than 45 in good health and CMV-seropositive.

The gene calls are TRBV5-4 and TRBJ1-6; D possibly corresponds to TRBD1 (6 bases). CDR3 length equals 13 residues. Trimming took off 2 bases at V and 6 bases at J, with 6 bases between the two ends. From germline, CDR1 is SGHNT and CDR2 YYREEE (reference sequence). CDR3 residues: CASSLQGNSPLHF. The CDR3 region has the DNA TGTGCCAGCAGCTTACAGGGTAATTCACCCCTCCACTTT. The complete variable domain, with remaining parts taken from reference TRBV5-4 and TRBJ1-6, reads ETGVTQSPTHLIKTRGQQVTLRCSSQSGHNTVSWYQQALGQGPQFIFQYYREEENGRGNFPPRFSGLQFPNYSSELNVNALELDDSALYLCASSLQGNSPLHFGNGTRLTVT.

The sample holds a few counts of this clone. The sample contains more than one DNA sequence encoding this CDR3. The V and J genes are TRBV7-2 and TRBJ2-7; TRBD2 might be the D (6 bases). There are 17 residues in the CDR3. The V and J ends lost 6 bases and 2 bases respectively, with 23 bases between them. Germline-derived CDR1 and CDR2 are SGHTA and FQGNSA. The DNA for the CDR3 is TGTGCCAGCAGTCCGTCACGTCCGGACTACTATACCTACGAGCAGTACTTC. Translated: CASSPSRPDYYTYEQYF.

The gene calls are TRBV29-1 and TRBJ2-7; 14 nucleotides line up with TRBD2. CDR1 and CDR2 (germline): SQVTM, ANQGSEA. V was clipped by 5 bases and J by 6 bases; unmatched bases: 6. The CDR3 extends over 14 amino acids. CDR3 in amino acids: CSVSGLAGALEQYF. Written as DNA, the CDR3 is TGCAGCGTTTCGGGACTAGCGGGAGCCCTCGAGCAGTACTTC.

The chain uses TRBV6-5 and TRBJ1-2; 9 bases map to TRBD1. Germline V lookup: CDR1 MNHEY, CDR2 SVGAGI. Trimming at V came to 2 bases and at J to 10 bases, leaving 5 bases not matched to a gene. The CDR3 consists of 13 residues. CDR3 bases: TGTGCCAGCAGTTACAGCGGGACAGGGCACTACACCTTC. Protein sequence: CASSYSGTGHYTF.

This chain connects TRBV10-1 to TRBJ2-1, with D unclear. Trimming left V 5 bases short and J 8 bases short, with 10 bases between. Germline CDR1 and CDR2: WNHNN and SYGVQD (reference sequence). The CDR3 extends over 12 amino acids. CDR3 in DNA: TGCGCCAGCAGTTCGCTAGTGGATGAGCAGTTCTTC. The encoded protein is CASSSLVDEQFF.

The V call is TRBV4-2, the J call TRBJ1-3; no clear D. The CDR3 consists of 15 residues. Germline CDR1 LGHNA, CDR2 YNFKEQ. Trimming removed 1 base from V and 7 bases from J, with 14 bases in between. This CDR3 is CASSQGTAGENTIYF. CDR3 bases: TGTGCCAGCAGCCAAGGAACGGCTGGGGAGAACACCATATATTTT.

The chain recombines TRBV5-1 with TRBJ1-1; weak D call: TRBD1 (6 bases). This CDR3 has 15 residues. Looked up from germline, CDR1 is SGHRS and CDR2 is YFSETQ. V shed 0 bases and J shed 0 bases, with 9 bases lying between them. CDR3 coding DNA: TGCGCCAGCAGCTTGGATGGACAGTTGAACACTGAAGCTTTCTTT. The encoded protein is CASSLDGQLNTEAFF. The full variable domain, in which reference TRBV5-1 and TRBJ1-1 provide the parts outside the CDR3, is KAGVTQTPRYLIKTRGQQVTLSCSPISGHRSVSWYQQTPGQGLQFLFEYFSETQRNKGNFPGRFSGRQFSNSRSEMNVSTLELGDSALYLCASSLDGQLNTEAFFGQGTRLTVV.

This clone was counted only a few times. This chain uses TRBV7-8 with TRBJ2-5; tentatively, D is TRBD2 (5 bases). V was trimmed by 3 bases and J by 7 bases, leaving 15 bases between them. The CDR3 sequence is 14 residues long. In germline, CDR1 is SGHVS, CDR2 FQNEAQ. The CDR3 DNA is TGTGCCAGCAGCTTCGAGGGTCCGGCAGGGACCCAGTACTTC. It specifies CASSFEGPAGTQYF.

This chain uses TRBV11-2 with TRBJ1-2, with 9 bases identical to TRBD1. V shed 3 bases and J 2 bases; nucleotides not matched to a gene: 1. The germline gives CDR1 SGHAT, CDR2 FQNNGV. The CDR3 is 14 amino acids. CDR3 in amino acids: CASSFGTGNYGYTF. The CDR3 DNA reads TGTGCCAGCAGCTTCGGGACAGGGAACTATGGCTACACCTTC.

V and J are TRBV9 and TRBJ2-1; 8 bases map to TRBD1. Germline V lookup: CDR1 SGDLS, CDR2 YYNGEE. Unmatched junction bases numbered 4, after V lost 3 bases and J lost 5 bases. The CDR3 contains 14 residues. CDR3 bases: TGTGCCAGCAGCGGGTACAGGGGGGACAATGAGCAGTTCTTC. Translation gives CASSGYRGDNEQFF.